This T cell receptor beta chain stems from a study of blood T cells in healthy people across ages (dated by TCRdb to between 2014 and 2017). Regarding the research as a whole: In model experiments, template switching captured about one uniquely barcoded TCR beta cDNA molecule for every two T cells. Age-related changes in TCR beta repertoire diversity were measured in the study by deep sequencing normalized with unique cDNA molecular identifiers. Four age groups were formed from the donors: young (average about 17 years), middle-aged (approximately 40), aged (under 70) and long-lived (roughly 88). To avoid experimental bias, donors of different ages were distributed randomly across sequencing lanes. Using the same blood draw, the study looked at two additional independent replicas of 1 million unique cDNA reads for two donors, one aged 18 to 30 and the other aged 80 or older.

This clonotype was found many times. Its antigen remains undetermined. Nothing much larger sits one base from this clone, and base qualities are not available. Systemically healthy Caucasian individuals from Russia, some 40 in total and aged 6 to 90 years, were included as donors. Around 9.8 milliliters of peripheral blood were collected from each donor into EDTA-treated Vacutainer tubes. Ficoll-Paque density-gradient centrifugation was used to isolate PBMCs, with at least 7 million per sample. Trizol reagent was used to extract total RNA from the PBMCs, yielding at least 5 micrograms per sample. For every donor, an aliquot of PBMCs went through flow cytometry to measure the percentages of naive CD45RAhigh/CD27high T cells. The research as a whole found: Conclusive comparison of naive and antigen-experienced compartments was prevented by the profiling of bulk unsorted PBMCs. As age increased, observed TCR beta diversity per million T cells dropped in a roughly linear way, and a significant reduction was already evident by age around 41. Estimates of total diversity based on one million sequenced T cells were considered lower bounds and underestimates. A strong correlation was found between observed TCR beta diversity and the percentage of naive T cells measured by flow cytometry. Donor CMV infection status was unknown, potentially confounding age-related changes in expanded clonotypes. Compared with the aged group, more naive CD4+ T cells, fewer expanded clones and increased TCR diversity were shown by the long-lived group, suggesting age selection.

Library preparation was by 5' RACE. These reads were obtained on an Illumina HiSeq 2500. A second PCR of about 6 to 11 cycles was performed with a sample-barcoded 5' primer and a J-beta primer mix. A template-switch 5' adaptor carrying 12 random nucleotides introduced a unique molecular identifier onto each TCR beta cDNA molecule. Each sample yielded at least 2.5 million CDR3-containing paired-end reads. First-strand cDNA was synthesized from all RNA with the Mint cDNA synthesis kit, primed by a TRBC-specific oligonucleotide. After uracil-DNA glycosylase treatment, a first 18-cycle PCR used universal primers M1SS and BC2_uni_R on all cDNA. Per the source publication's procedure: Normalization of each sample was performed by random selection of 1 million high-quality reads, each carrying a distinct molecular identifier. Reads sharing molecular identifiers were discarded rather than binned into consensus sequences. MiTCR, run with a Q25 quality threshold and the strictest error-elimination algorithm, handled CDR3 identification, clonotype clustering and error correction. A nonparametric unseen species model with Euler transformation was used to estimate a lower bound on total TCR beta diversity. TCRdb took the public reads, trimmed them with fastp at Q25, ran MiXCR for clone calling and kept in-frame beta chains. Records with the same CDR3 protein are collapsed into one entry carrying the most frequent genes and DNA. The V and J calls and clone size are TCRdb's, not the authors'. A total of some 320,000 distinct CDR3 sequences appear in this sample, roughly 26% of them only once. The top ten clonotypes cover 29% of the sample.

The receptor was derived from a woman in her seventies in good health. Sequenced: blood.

The DNA sequence reads TGCGCCAGCGCCTCCGGACAATTCCAAGAGACCCAGTACTTC. This is translated as CASASGQFQETQYF. The rearrangement joined TRBV5-1 to TRBJ2-5; the D gene is possibly TRBD1, with 5 bases matching. The CDR3 sequence holds 14 residues, the cysteine and phenylalanine included. Only CDR3 DNA is held: 42 bases, read in frame from base 1. CDR1 and CDR2 (SGHRS, YFSETQ) derive from the germline V gene. V is clipped by 7 bases and J by 1 base, and the sequence between their germline boundaries is 14 bases long.